The 18 T cell receptor beta chains listed next were all sequenced from one sample in a study of cytomegalovirus exposure and HLA in healthy donors. The PCR employed 60 Vbeta primers together with 13 Jbeta primers. The method was immunoSEQ multiplex PCR; TCRdb's version includes in-frame clones alone and lacks a portion of them. The profile covers 75,000 to 100,000 clones, with under 85% appearing a single time and around 3.1% taken by the ten largest. Sequencing used PBMCs. Receptors originate from a female donor in good health and CMV-seropositive.

This chain joins TRBV9 and TRBJ2-1; TRBD2 matches at 7 bases. J gave up 9 bases and V 5 bases, and 5 bases lay outside the gene matches. The germline V gene has CDR1 SGDLS and CDR2 YYNGEE. The CDR3 has 12 residues. The CDR3 bases are TGTGCCAGCAGTGGACCGGGGGGTGAGCAGTTCTTC. This gives the protein CASSGPGGEQFF.

The chain carries TRBV4-2 and TRBJ2-2; TRBD2 matches at 9 bases. The V gene's germline CDR1 is LGHNA and CDR2 YNFKEQ. Losses at the gene ends were 0 bases for V and 2 bases for J; bases not matched to a gene: 7. The CDR3 runs to 18 residues. The CDR3 DNA follows: TGTGCCAGCAGCCAAGAACCTAGCGGGGTGACAAACACCGGGGAGCTGTTTTTT. It translates to CASSQEPSGVTNTGELFF.

V usage is TRBV4-3 and J usage is TRBJ2-7; TRBD1 matches 9 bases. The trim removed 3 bases at V and 6 bases at J, leaving 9 bases unmatched. The germline V gene encodes CDR1 LGHNA and CDR2 YSLEER. The CDR3 extends over 15 amino acids. The CDR3 sequence is CASSQRHLGQGEQYF. CDR3 sequence (DNA): TGCGCCAGCAGCCAGCGCCACTTGGGACAGGGCGAGCAGTACTTC.

J is TRBJ1-5 and V is TRBV7-2, with D possibly matching TRBD1 (6 bases). Between the trimmed V and J ends, which lost 4 bases and 9 bases, there was a span of 16 bases. This CDR3 is 14 amino acids long. The germline CDR1 and CDR2 sequences are SGHTA and FQGNSA. The CDR3 is CASSSRQAQGPQHF. For the CDR3, the DNA is TGTGCCAGCAGCTCCCGACAGGCCCAAGGGCCCCAGCATTTT.

The chain joins TRBV9 to TRBJ2-7; a weak D match, TRBD2 (6 bases). The CDR3 has 11 amino acids. Germline CDR1 is SGDLS and CDR2 is YYNGEE. The ends were cut back, 4 bases at V and 7 bases at J, with 9 bases in the middle. The CDR3 nucleotides are TGTGCCAGCAGCTCGGGGGTGGAGCAGTACTTC. Encoded protein: CASSSGVEQYF.

V usage is TRBV6-5 and J usage is TRBJ2-1; TRBD1 matches at 11 bases. V was pared by 5 bases and J by 4 bases, with 4 bases of the junction left unmatched. Per the germline V gene, CDR1 is MNHEY and CDR2 is SVGAGI. The length of the CDR3 is 15 residues. The CDR3 protein is CASSKGQGAYNEQFF. In DNA form, the CDR3 reads TGTGCCAGCAGTAAAGGACAGGGGGCATACAATGAGCAGTTCTTC.

J is TRBJ1-4 and V is TRBV19; no clear D. Trimming took 6 bases from V and 6 from J, leaving 14 bases between them. The CDR3 has 14 residues. Germline CDR1 is LNHDA and CDR2 is SQIVND (reference sequence). The CDR3 nucleotides read TGTGCCAGTAGCCTCCTGGTGGCGGATGAAAAACTGTTTTTT. Residues: CASSLLVADEKLFF.

This clone was seen just once. The chain carries TRBV27 and TRBJ2-1, with D hard to call. From germline, CDR1 is MNHEY and CDR2 SMNVEV (reference sequence). The V and J ends lost 4 bases and 4 bases respectively, with 8 bases between them. CDR3 length: 13 amino acids. The CDR3 protein is CASSSKKYNEQFF. CDR3 DNA sequence: TGTGCCAGCAGTTCAAAAAAATACAATGAGCAGTTCTTC.

The chain couples TRBV2 to TRBJ2-2; TRBD2 agrees at 12 bases. V dropped 6 bases and J dropped 3; count of bases not matched to a gene: 5. Germline CDR1 is SNHLY and CDR2 is FYNNEI. This CDR3 region has 16 residues. The CDR3 here is CASRPTSGGYTGELFF. The CDR3 coding sequence is TGTGCCAGCAGACCAACTAGCGGGGGGTACACCGGGGAGCTGTTTTTT.

This chain links TRBV5-6 with TRBJ2-7, with TRBD2 identical over 8 bases. V lost 7 bases, J lost 8 bases, and 11 bases stayed unmatched. CDR1 is SGHDT and CDR2 is YYEEEE in the germline V gene. CDR3 length equals 13 residues. CDR3 protein: CASLRRGESKQYF. The CDR3 DNA is TGTGCCAGCCTGCGGCGGGGGGAATCTAAGCAGTACTTC.

The V and J genes are TRBV5-1 and TRBJ2-5; TRBD2 matches 14 bases. V trimming: 3 bases; J trimming: 4 bases; junction bases outside the gene matches: 8. CDR1 and CDR2 from the germline V gene are SGHRS and YFSETQ. The CDR3 sequence is 17 residues long. The CDR3 nucleotides are TGCGCCAGCAGCTCGAACCGACTAGCGGGAGGGCCAGAGACCCAGTACTTC. This encodes CASSSNRLAGGPETQYF. The entire variable domain, with the rest obtained from reference TRBV5-1 and TRBJ2-5, is as follows: KAGVTQTPRYLIKTRGQQVTLSCSPISGHRSVSWYQQTPGQGLQFLFEYFSETQRNKGNFPGRFSGRQFSNSRSEMNVSTLELGDSALYLCASSSNRLAGGPETQYFGPGTRLLVL.

The rearrangement joins TRBV5-1 to TRBJ1-4, with a tentative D call TRBD1 (5 bases). The CDR3 totals 12 residues. Trimming took off 3 bases at V and 12 bases at J, with 12 bases between the two ends. Per germline, CDR1 SGHRS and CDR2 YFSETQ. CDR3 sequence: CASSSDQGELFF. CDR3 nucleotide sequence: TGCGCCAGCAGCTCGGACCAGGGCGAACTGTTTTTT.

This chain joins TRBV5-1 and TRBJ1-1; a weak D match, TRBD1 (5 bases). There are 14 residues in the CDR3. Between the trimmed V and J ends, which lost 7 bases and 0 bases, there was a span of 13 bases. In germline, CDR1 is SGHRS, CDR2 YFSETQ. The CDR3 bases are TGCGCCAGCCGAACTCAGACAGTGAACACTGAAGCTTTCTTT. Translating it yields CASRTQTVNTEAFF.

This clone came up once. The V gene is TRBV6-1, the J gene TRBJ1-2, with D possibly TRBD1 on 6 matching bases. Trimming stripped 6 bases from V and 4 bases from J, with 15 bases between. Per the germline V gene, CDR1 is MNHNS and CDR2 is SASEGT. The CDR3 is 14 residues long. Written as DNA, the CDR3 is TGTGCCAGCAGAACGAACGGACAGATCTATGGCTACACCTTC. Its translation is CASRTNGQIYGYTF.

This clone was counted once. This chain connects TRBV4-3 to TRBJ2-6; unclear D gene. The germline V and J ends were trimmed by 2 bases and 0 bases, with 5 bases remaining between them. The CDR3 extends over 15 amino acids. The germline gives CDR1 LGHNA, CDR2 YSLEER. This CDR3 is CASSQLGSGANVLTF. The CDR3 nucleotides read TGCGCCAGCAGCCAACTCGGCTCTGGGGCCAACGTCCTGACTTTC.

This chain joins TRBV6-1 and TRBJ1-2, with TRBD1 matching over 12 bases. This CDR3 has 15 residues. CDR1 and CDR2 (germline): MNHNS, SASEGT. With V trimmed by 10 bases and J by 4 bases, 10 bases remained unmatched. The CDR3 bases are TGTGCCACCGGGACAGGGGGCCGGATTGTCTATGGCTACACCTTC. Translated: CATGTGGRIVYGYTF.

This clone came up a few times. An end of the junction differs from the germline gene, which may be a read error. This chain links TRBV6-5 with TRBJ2-1; D is unresolved. There are 14 residues in the CDR3. The germline V gene has CDR1 MNHEY and CDR2 SVGAGI. The CDR3 spells CASSYSSYSLQPIF. The CDR3 DNA follows: TGTGCCAGCAGTTACTCGTCTTATTCGCTCCAACCTATCTTC.

The chain is built from TRBV21-1 and TRBJ2-7; whether TRBD2, the table's D call, matches the DNA was not checked. TRBV21-1 is shown as a pseudogene. CDR3 length equals 15 residues. The CDR3 loop reads CASSAKCGGAYEQYF. DNA for the CDR3: TGTGCCAGCAGCGCAAAATGTGGGGGGGCGTACGAGCAGTACTTC.